A single TCR beta chain is shown here with its context. What it binds is not known. The material for each subset, its genomic DNA, was split evenly across several immunoSEQ plates. Input per replicate PCR of unsorted PBMC was roughly 300 ng DNA, corresponding to approximately 30,000 T cell genomes. The data were produced by immunoSEQ multiplex PCR, yet TCRdb's version contains in-frame clones alone and is incomplete. Of 530,000 or so clones listed, about three quarters were seen once; the top ten hold under 15%. The record originates from a study of shared clonotypes between healthy human individuals. Background on the study: The composition of the donors was a couple of women and a few men aged 18 to 49. The study's findings and limits: Only blood underwent sampling, and tissue repertoires likely differ.

Germline V CDR1 and CDR2: MNHEY, SMNVEV (reference sequence). There are 13 residues in the CDR3. The J segment lost 3 bases and the V segment lost 3 bases, leaving 1 base of the junction unmatched. This receptor was obtained from a woman between 40 and 50 years old in good health. Some clones in this sample may be carry-over from other donors' samples. The source material was PBMCs. The gene calls are TRBV27 and TRBJ1-1; 7 positions agree with TRBD1. For the CDR3, the DNA is TGTGCCAGCAGTTTCGACAGGGACACTGAAGCTTTCTTT. It yields the protein CASSFDRDTEAFF.